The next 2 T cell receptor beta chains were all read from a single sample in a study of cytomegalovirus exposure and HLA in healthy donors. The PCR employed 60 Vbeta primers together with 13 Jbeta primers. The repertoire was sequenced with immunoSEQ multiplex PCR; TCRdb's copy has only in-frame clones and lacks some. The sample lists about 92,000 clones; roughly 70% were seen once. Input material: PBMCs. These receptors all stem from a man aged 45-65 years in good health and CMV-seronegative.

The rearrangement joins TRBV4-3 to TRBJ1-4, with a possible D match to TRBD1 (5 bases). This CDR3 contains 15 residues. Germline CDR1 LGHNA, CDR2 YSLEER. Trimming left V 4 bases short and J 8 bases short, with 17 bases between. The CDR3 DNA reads TGCGCCAGCAGCCGGATGGGGGGGTCGGAGGAAAAACTGTTTTTT. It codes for CASSRMGGSEEKLFF.

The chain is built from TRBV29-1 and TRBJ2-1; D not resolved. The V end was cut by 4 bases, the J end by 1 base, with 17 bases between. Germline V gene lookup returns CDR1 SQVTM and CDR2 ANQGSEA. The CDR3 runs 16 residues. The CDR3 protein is CSVGPQTADSYNEQFF. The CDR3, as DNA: TGCAGCGTTGGACCCCAAACAGCAGATTCCTACAATGAGCAGTTCTTC.